This T cell receptor beta chain was recovered during a study of T cell responses to AZD1222 COVID-19 vaccine. CDR1 is MRHNA and CDR2 is SNTAGT in the germline V gene. There are 13 residues in the CDR3. V lost 6 bases to trimming and J lost 2 bases; unmatched junction nucleotides: 2. The repertoire was sequenced with immunoSEQ multiplex PCR; TCRdb's copy has only in-frame clones and lacks some. Counted here are around 160,000 clones, about 91% occurring once; the ten biggest clones make up approximately 3.6%. This sample comprised peripheral blood, obtained 28 days after the second AZD1222 dose. The sequence was collected from an adult who received the AZD1222 COVID-19 vaccine. The chain has TRBV6-4 and TRBJ2-3; 7 bases line up with TRBD1. In nucleotides, the CDR3 is TGTGCCAGCAGCGGGACAGACACAGATACGCAGTATTTT. As protein: CASSGTDTDTQYF.